This TCR beta chain was sequenced for a study of blood T cell repertoires in COVID-19. CDR3 length: 16 residues. Germline assignment: CDR1 SGHDN and CDR2 FVKESK. V lost 0 bases to trimming and J lost 3 bases; unmatched junction nucleotides: 6. Method: immunoSEQ multiplex PCR; TCRdb's copy keeps in-frame clones and lacks some. The sample lists about 99,000 clones; 88% were seen once. The sequenced sample was peripheral blood. The rearrangement uses TRBV14 and TRBJ1-2; 8 positions match TRBD1. The TCR comes from a man in his forties or fifties with COVID-19, enrolled during active disease. The CDR3 sequence is CASSQEDTGGDYGYTF. CDR3 sequence (DNA): TGTGCCAGCAGCCAAGAAGATACAGGGGGAGACTATGGCTACACCTTC.